These 24 T cell receptor beta chains were sequenced from one sample in a study of T cells in tuberculosis. TCRdb's copy holds only in-frame clones and misses some; the assay was immunoSEQ multiplex PCR. Of over 30,000 clones listed, about 97% were seen once; the top ten hold approximately 6.2%. Sequencing used PBMCs. The receptors come from a donor aged 10 to 29 with latent tuberculosis or without tuberculosis infection.

The chain uses TRBV5-1 and TRBJ2-1; 9 positions match TRBD2. With 4 bases clipped from V and 7 bases from J, the junction kept 9 bases outside the gene matches. This CDR3 comprises 15 residues. From germline, CDR1 is SGHRS and CDR2 YFSETQ. DNA of the CDR3: TGCGCCAGCAGCCTTGGACTAGCGTTTATGAATGAGCAGTTCTTC. Translating it yields CASSLGLAFMNEQFF.

The CDR3 DNA is TGTGCCAGCAGCCAGCGCGTACTAGCAGGGACCGGGGAGCTGTTTTTT. Encoded protein: CASSQRVLAGTGELFF. J is TRBJ2-2 and V is TRBV7-2; weak D call: TRBD2 (6 bases). Per germline, CDR1 SGHTA and CDR2 FQGNSA. The CDR3 totals 16 residues. The ends were cut back, 5 bases at V and 5 bases at J, with 18 bases in the middle.

This clone was observed a few times. This rearrangement joins TRBV10-2 to TRBJ2-7; D remains ambiguous. The length of the CDR3 is 11 residues. V lost 5 bases to trimming and J lost 2 bases, with 4 bases between them. In germline, CDR1 is WSHSY, CDR2 SAAADI. The CDR3 sequence: CASSQTYEQYF. The CDR3 region has the DNA TGCGCCAGCAGTCAAACCTACGAGCAGTACTTC.

This clone was observed a single time. The rearrangement links TRBV30 to TRBJ1-4; D gene ambiguous. V was trimmed by 1 base and J by 4 bases, leaving 10 bases between them. The CDR3 loop spans 14 amino acids. Per the germline V gene, CDR1 is GTSNPN and CDR2 is SVGIG (reference sequence). CDR3 amino acids: CAWSGVLNNEKLFF. CDR3 DNA: TGTGCCTGGAGTGGAGTGTTGAATAATGAAAAACTGTTTTTT. Full variable domain (missing parts from reference TRBV30 and TRBJ1-4): SQTIHQWPATLVQPVGSPLSLECTVEGTSNPNLYWYRQAAGRGLQLLFYSVGIGQISSEVPQNLSASRPQDRQFILSSKKLLLSDSGFYLCAWSGVLNNEKLFFGSGTQLSVL.

The chain joins TRBV5-4 to TRBJ1-2; 8 bases match TRBD1. This CDR3 has 15 residues. Unmatched junction bases numbered 7, after V lost 2 bases and J lost 4 bases. Germline-derived CDR1 and CDR2 are SGHNT and YYREEE (reference sequence). The CDR3 DNA follows: TGTGCCAGCAGCTTCTGGGACAGGAGTTTCTATGGCTACACCTTC. Translating it yields CASSFWDRSFYGYTF.

V is TRBV9 and J is TRBJ1-2; no firm D call. This CDR3 contains 12 residues. Germline V gene data show CDR1 as SGDLS and CDR2 as YYNGEE. The ends were cut back, 0 bases at V and 8 bases at J, with 8 bases in the middle. CDR3 region: CASSVGVRGYTF. CDR3 DNA: TGTGCCAGCAGCGTAGGAGTGAGGGGCTACACCTTC.

The chain has TRBV7-2 and TRBJ1-2, with D perhaps matching TRBD1 (6 bases). V lost 4 bases, J lost 3 bases, and 12 bases lay in between. CDR1 is SGHTA, CDR2 FQGNSA, per germline. The CDR3 extends over 14 amino acids. CDR3 amino acids: CASSSGHRYYGYTF. CDR3 coding DNA: TGTGCCAGCAGCTCGGGACACCGATACTATGGCTACACCTTC.

The chain carries TRBV21-1 and TRBJ1-1; the table's D call of TRBD1 was not tested on the DNA. TRBV21-1 is described as a pseudogene. The CDR3 totals 23 residues. The CDR3 loop reads CASSIQRDRGEKGLKRGDTEAFF. The CDR3 bases are TGTGCCAGCAGCATACAAAGGGACAGGGGGGAAAAAGGGTTAAAGCGTGGAGACACTGAAGCTTTCTTT.

This chain links TRBV6-6 with TRBJ1-1; D is undetermined. Germline assignment: CDR1 MNHNY and CDR2 SVGAGI (reference sequence). The CDR3 is 11 residues long. With 10 bases removed from V and 5 bases from J, the gap between germline ends came to 11 bases. The CDR3 coding sequence is TGTGCCATCCTTCGGGGAACTGAAGCTTTCTTT. This codes for CAILRGTEAFF.

The chain is built from TRBV23-1 and TRBJ1-5; D is ambiguous. TRBV23-1 is treated as an ORF (open reading frame) with a function not yet certain. V gave up 3 bases and J gave up 0 bases, with 12 bases separating them. The CDR3 contains 16 residues. As DNA, the CDR3 is TGCGCCAGCAGTCATCTGCCCGCAGATAGCAATCAGCCCCAGCATTTT. Its protein is CASSHLPADSNQPQHF.

The rearrangement joins TRBV28 to TRBJ2-7; 9 positions agree with TRBD1. This CDR3 is 15 amino acids long. CDR1 is MDHEN and CDR2 is SYDVKM in the germline V gene. V dropped 0 bases and J dropped 7; count of bases not matched to a gene: 7. CDR3 protein: CASSLWGTGPVEQYF. The CDR3 region has the DNA TGTGCCAGCAGTTTATGGGGGACAGGGCCGGTAGAGCAGTACTTC.

The chain carries TRBV5-1 and TRBJ2-3; the D gene is possibly TRBD2 (5 bases). Germline values: CDR1 SGHRS, CDR2 YFSETQ. The CDR3 loop spans 17 amino acids. V lost 5 bases, J lost 0 bases, and 19 bases lay in between. CDR3 sequence (DNA): TGCGCCAGCAGAACGGGCGGGCAGACTTCTAGCACAGATACGCAGTATTTT. This gives the protein CASRTGGQTSSTDTQYF.

The rearrangement joins TRBV2 to TRBJ1-1, with D perhaps TRBD1 (5 bases). The length of the CDR3 is 15 residues. The V and J ends lost 6 bases and 4 bases respectively, with 18 bases between them. The germline gives CDR1 SNHLY, CDR2 FYNNEI. As DNA, the CDR3 is TGTGCCAGCAGGGACAATGCGGGGGTTTTCACTGAAGCTTTCTTT. Translated, it gives CASRDNAGVFTEAFF.

The chain uses TRBV7-6 and TRBJ2-5; 12 bases fit TRBD2. The CDR3 consists of 15 residues. J lost 3 bases, V lost 4 bases, and 3 bases had no gene match. Germline V lookup: CDR1 SGHVS, CDR2 FNYEAQ. CDR3 region: CASSSGLAGKETQYF. The CDR3 nucleotides read TGTGCCAGCAGCTCAGGACTAGCGGGGAAAGAGACCCAGTACTTC.

The rearrangement uses TRBV11-2 and TRBJ2-2; TRBD1 might be the D (6 bases). The CDR3 spans 14 residues. Germline CDR1 reads SGHAT; CDR2 reads FQNNGV. V dropped 3 bases and J dropped 6 bases, with 11 bases sitting between them. CDR3 DNA: TGTGCCAGCAGCTTCTCAGGGGACGCCGGGGAGCTGTTTTTT. It encodes CASSFSGDAGELFF.

V is TRBV27 and J is TRBJ2-1; 11 bases align to TRBD2. Germline V gene data show CDR1 as MNHEY and CDR2 as SMNVEV (reference sequence). The length of the CDR3 is 16 residues. With 5 bases clipped from V and 2 bases from J, the junction kept 5 bases outside the gene matches. CDR3 DNA sequence: TGTGCCAGCAGTCCGATAGCGGGAGGGGCCTACAATGAGCAGTTCTTC. It translates to CASSPIAGGAYNEQFF.

The rearrangement links TRBV4-2 to TRBJ2-6; D gene uncertain. Germline V lookup: CDR1 LGHNA, CDR2 YNFKEQ. V lost 4 bases and J lost 0, with 13 bases in between. This CDR3 is 17 amino acids long. The CDR3 coding sequence is TGTGCCAGCAGCCCGTTTGGAGAGAGCTCTGGGGCCAACGTCCTGACTTTC. Its protein is CASSPFGESSGANVLTF.

In this sample, this clone turned up once. DNA of the CDR3: TGTGCCAGCAGTGAAAGACAGGGACCTAATGAGCAGTTCTTC. Translation gives CASSERQGPNEQFF. The V call is TRBV6-1, the J call TRBJ2-1; the match to TRBD1 covers 7 bases. J was trimmed by 7 bases and V by 2 bases; bases with no gene match: 5. Germline values: CDR1 MNHNS, CDR2 SASEGT. The CDR3 has 14 residues.

This chain links TRBV5-1 with TRBJ2-3; D perhaps matches TRBD2 (5 bases). The V gene lost 0 bases and the J gene lost 2 bases, with 7 bases spanning the gap. Germline values: CDR1 SGHRS, CDR2 YFSETQ. CDR3 size: 14 residues. The CDR3 sequence: CASSLERNTDTQYF. CDR3 coding DNA: TGCGCCAGCAGCTTGGAGCGGAACACAGATACGCAGTATTTT.

The chain couples TRBV7-2 to TRBJ1-1; perhaps TRBD1 as D (6 bases). Germline CDR1 is SGHTA and CDR2 is FQGNSA. V lost 5 bases and J lost 4, with 14 bases in between. The CDR3 is made up of 14 amino acids. The CDR3 DNA follows: TGTGCCAGCAGCAAGCACAGGGTAGGCACTGAAGCTTTCTTT. Translating it yields CASSKHRVGTEAFF.

The gene calls are TRBV5-1 and TRBJ2-1, with 12 positions matching TRBD2. CDR1 and CDR2 from the germline V gene are SGHRS and YFSETQ. The CDR3 runs to 18 residues. V was pared by 1 base and J by 2 bases, with 7 bases of the junction left unmatched. CDR3 sequence reads: CASSLSLAGGKAYNEQFF. The CDR3 region has the DNA TGCGCCAGCAGCTTGTCGCTAGCGGGGGGGAAAGCCTACAATGAGCAGTTCTTC.

The V gene is TRBV5-1, the J gene TRBJ1-1; TRBD1 is a possible D gene (6 bases). V was shortened by 7 bases and J by 4 bases, with 20 bases between the two germline ends. The CDR3 contains 15 residues. Germline CDR1 SGHRS, CDR2 YFSETQ. The CDR3 DNA is TGCGCCAGCGGGGCGGACCCCTTAGGGGGCACTGAAGCTTTCTTT. Protein product: CASGADPLGGTEAFF.

The rearrangement joins TRBV5-6 to TRBJ2-6; D is unclear. Germline values: CDR1 SGHDT, CDR2 YYEEEE. V lost 2 bases to trimming and J lost 0 bases, with 6 bases between them. CDR3 length equals 15 residues. The CDR3 DNA reads TGTGCCAGCAGCTTCACAAGCTCTGGGGCCAACGTCCTGACTTTC. This encodes CASSFTSSGANVLTF.

The CDR3 loop reads CASSRDREGQPQHF. The CDR3 nucleotides are TGTGCCAGCAGCCGGGACAGGGAAGGTCAGCCCCAGCATTTT. The J gene is TRBJ1-5, the V gene TRBV6-1, with 9 bases lining up with TRBD1. Germline V gives CDR1 MNHNS, CDR2 SASEGT. The V and J ends lost 6 bases and 6 bases, in that order; junction bases with no gene match: 6. The CDR3 covers 14 residues.